The subject of this entry is one TCR beta chain. This entry comes from a study of blood T cell repertoires in COVID-19. Study-wide context: The samples span acute and convalescent COVID-19 from the United States, Italy and Spain. PBMCs, B-cell-depleted T cells, or T cells were the source of the cDNA or gDNA that made up the material.

The CDR3 covers 11 residues. V lost 8 bases and J lost 9, with 11 bases in between. The authors' processing: Amplification of reference gene primers provided the estimated nucleated cell counts. Measured with immunoSEQ multiplex PCR; TCRdb has only the in-frame clones, and not every one. V and J calls and clone size are copied from that table; D and trimming were computed from the DNA. Among nearly 90,000 clones, over 80% were seen once, and the ten largest hold roughly 11%. Sequenced material: peripheral blood. This chain uses TRBV12-3 or TRBV12-4 with TRBJ2-1, with D unclear. The sequence derives from a man at least 80 years old with acute or convalescent COVID-19. In DNA, the CDR3 is TGTGCCAGCTGCGCGTGGGCTGAGCAGTTCTTC. Amino acid sequence: CASCAWAEQFF.